This T cell receptor beta chain is drawn from a study of human T cells and chemical hapten exposure. Whole-study context: Small pooled library volume differences chiefly drove per-sample TCR yield variation.

Indicated time point: pre-sensitization, week 0. The treatment is: therapeutic diphenylcyclopropenone sensitization with weekly scalp DPC. The study extracted total RNA from unfractionated whole blood. This clonotype was seen at least ten times. J gave up 5 bases and V 6 bases, and 13 bases lay outside the gene matches. The CDR3 runs to 17 residues. TCRdb ran MiXCR on the RACE reads and lists one entry per CDR3 protein. The sample holds some 36,000 distinct CDR3 sequences, over 9% seen once. The sample here was whole blood, taken in connection with sensitization to the hapten diphenylcyclopropenone (DPC). This clonotype originated in a man in his fifties with alopecia areata. Some clones in this sample may be carry-over from other donors' samples. The chain employs TRBV12-3 or TRBV12-4 and TRBJ2-1; 10 bases align to TRBD2. Here the CDR3 reads CASSLNSGLAVHNEQFF. CDR3 in DNA: TGTGCCAGCAGCCTCAATAGCGGACTAGCGGTACACAATGAGCAGTTCTTC.